The next 29 T cell receptor beta chains were all read from a single sample in a study of blood T cell repertoires in COVID-19. TCRdb's table, derived via immunoSEQ multiplex PCR, lists solely in-frame clones and lacks some. The data show 150,000 to 200,000 clones, around 79% seen once. The sequencing sample was made of peripheral blood. The source of these receptors is a man in his 60s with active or convalescent COVID-19.

The chain joins TRBV9 to TRBJ2-7, with TRBD1 as a possible D gene (6 bases). This CDR3 is 14 amino acids long. Germline V gives CDR1 SGDLS, CDR2 YYNGEE. Deletions cut 0 bases from V and 2 bases from J, with 9 bases between. CDR3: CASSVDTGTYEQYF. The CDR3 nucleotides are TGTGCCAGCAGCGTAGATACAGGGACCTACGAGCAGTACTTC.

This sequence joins TRBV27 and TRBJ1-5, with TRBD1 as a possible D gene (6 bases). The V gene lost 5 bases and the J gene lost 4 bases, with 9 bases spanning the gap. CDR3 size: 13 residues. CDR1 is MNHEY and CDR2 is SMNVEV in the germline V gene (reference sequence). The CDR3 loop reads CASSTQGNQPQHF. As DNA, the CDR3 is TGTGCCAGCAGTACACAGGGTAATCAGCCCCAGCATTTT.

This clone was found many times. The rearrangement joins TRBV5-1 to TRBJ2-3, with TRBD1 as a possible D gene (8 bases). Trimming took off 3 bases at V and 4 bases at J, with 12 bases between the two ends. Germline CDR1 and CDR2: SGHRS and YFSETQ. This CDR3 has 14 amino acids. CDR3 nucleotides: TGCGCCAGCAGCTGGGAGGGACAGGCAGATACGCAGTATTTT. It translates to CASSWEGQADTQYF.

This chain connects TRBV29-1 to TRBJ2-3; 15 nucleotides agree with TRBD2. CDR1 is SQVTM, CDR2 ANQGSEA, per germline. The J segment lost 5 bases and the V segment lost 6 bases, leaving 3 bases of the junction unmatched. This CDR3 region has 14 residues. The CDR3 DNA is TGCAGCGTAGGACTAGCGGGAGGGATAGATACGCAGTATTTT. Its translation is CSVGLAGGIDTQYF.

J is TRBJ2-5 and V is TRBV2, with 8 bases that match TRBD2. CDR1 is SNHLY, CDR2 FYNNEI, per germline. The trim removed 7 bases at V and 2 bases at J, leaving 6 bases unmatched. This CDR3 contains 14 residues. The CDR3 sequence is CASNILAGQETQYF. CDR3 DNA: TGTGCCAGCAACATATTAGCGGGGCAAGAGACCCAGTACTTC.

V and J are TRBV6-2 or TRBV6-3 and TRBJ2-5; TRBD2 matches 8 bases. The germline V gene encodes CDR1 MNHEY and CDR2 SVGEGT. The V and J ends lost 4 bases and 2 bases, in that order; junction bases with no gene match: 6. The CDR3 is made up of 15 amino acids. The CDR3 protein is CASSSGSSGQETQYF. DNA of the CDR3: TGTGCCAGCAGTTCTGGGTCTAGCGGGCAAGAGACCCAGTACTTC.

The chain is built from TRBV5-1 and TRBJ2-5; possible D gene TRBD2, 5 bases. Germline assignment: CDR1 SGHRS and CDR2 YFSETQ. V was pared by 4 bases and J by 5 bases, with 9 bases between. The CDR3 contains 12 residues. CDR3 loop: CASSPDWETQYF. The CDR3 nucleotides read TGCGCCAGCAGCCCGGACTGGGAGACCCAGTACTTC.

This clone was recorded only once. V usage is TRBV30 and J usage is TRBJ2-6; D is undetermined. There are 17 residues in the CDR3. Trimming removed 1 base from V and 4 bases from J, with 17 bases in between. The germline gives CDR1 GTSNPN, CDR2 SVGIG (reference sequence). The CDR3 sequence: CAWSGPPTSLGANVLTF. In nucleotides, the CDR3 is TGTGCCTGGAGTGGTCCCCCAACATCGCTCGGGGCCAACGTCCTGACTTTC.

The chain is built from TRBV9 and TRBJ1-2; D remains ambiguous. CDR3 length equals 13 residues. Germline values: CDR1 SGDLS, CDR2 YYNGEE. V lost 1 base and J lost 7, with 11 bases in between. CDR3 in amino acids: CASSVTPSSGYTF. The CDR3 DNA reads TGTGCCAGCAGCGTAACACCGTCTAGTGGCTACACCTTC.

The J gene is TRBJ2-5, the V gene TRBV9; 8 bases fit TRBD1. With V trimmed by 3 bases and J by 2 bases, 6 bases remained unmatched. Germline V gives CDR1 SGDLS, CDR2 YYNGEE. The CDR3 sequence is 15 residues long. CDR3 bases: TGTGCCAGCAGCGCAGACGACAGGGGACAAGAGACCCAGTACTTC. Translated: CASSADDRGQETQYF.

The J gene is TRBJ1-1, the V gene TRBV24-1; possible D gene TRBD1, 5 bases. The V and J ends lost 0 bases and 5 bases respectively, with 18 bases between them. Germline lookup yields CDR1 KGHDR and CDR2 SFDVKD. The CDR3 consists of 17 residues. CDR3 residues: CATSDLEDTSSGTEAFF. In DNA, the CDR3 is TGTGCCACCAGTGATTTGGAGGACACCTCCAGCGGGACTGAAGCTTTCTTT.

V and J are TRBV11-2 and TRBJ2-3; no clear D gene. This CDR3 is built from 14 residues. V was shortened by 4 bases and J by 0 bases, with 8 bases between the two germline ends. CDR1 and CDR2 from the germline V gene are SGHAT and FQNNGV. In DNA form, the CDR3 reads TGTGCCAGCAGCTCCCTCGGTAGCACAGATACGCAGTATTTT. Its translation: CASSSLGSTDTQYF.

This chain links TRBV28 with TRBJ2-7, with D perhaps TRBD2 (5 bases). CDR3 length: 14 residues. V lost 2 bases and J lost 4, with 12 bases in between. Germline CDR1 is MDHEN and CDR2 is SYDVKM. The CDR3 DNA sequence: TGTGCCAGCAGTTTACAACGGCCGGGATACGAGCAGTACTTC. Its protein product is CASSLQRPGYEQYF.

This clone has just one count. V and J are TRBV6-6 and TRBJ1-1; tentative D call: TRBD1 (6 bases). The V gene lost 6 bases and the J gene lost 6 bases, with 8 bases spanning the gap. The CDR3 length is 11 residues. The germline V gene has CDR1 MNHNY and CDR2 SVGAGI (reference sequence). The CDR3 sequence is CASSRTAEAFF. The CDR3 bases are TGTGCCAGCAGCCGGACAGCTGAAGCTTTCTTT.

This sequence joins TRBV7-9 and TRBJ1-5; 8 bases line up with TRBD1. This CDR3 is built from 13 residues. CDR1 is SEHNR and CDR2 is FQNEAQ in the germline V gene (reference sequence). With V trimmed by 4 bases and J by 6 bases, 2 bases remained unmatched. DNA of the CDR3: TGTGCCAGCAGCTCACAGGGGGGTCAGCCCCAGCATTTT. Protein sequence: CASSSQGGQPQHF.

This chain uses TRBV11-1 with TRBJ1-1; TRBD1 matches 7 bases. V shed 5 bases, J shed 1 base, and the junction held 7 bases outside the gene matches. The CDR3 is made up of 15 amino acids. In germline, CDR1 is SGHAT, CDR2 FQDESV (reference sequence). The CDR3 DNA sequence: TGTGCCAGCAGCCTACGACAGGGCACGAACACTGAAGCTTTCTTT. This sequence encodes CASSLRQGTNTEAFF.

V gene TRBV7-2 combines with J gene TRBJ1-2; a weak D match, TRBD1 (6 bases). The CDR3 runs 14 residues. With 5 bases removed from V and 11 bases from J, the gap between germline ends came to 21 bases. CDR1 is SGHTA, CDR2 FQGNSA, per germline. Written as DNA, the CDR3 is TGTGCCAGCAGCCCCTCCGGGACATGGACGAGATACACCTTC. As protein: CASSPSGTWTRYTF.

This clone was seen just once. The rearrangement joins TRBV19 to TRBJ2-7, with a possible D match to TRBD2 (5 bases). Germline values: CDR1 LNHDA, CDR2 SQIVND (reference sequence). V lost 8 bases and J lost 3, with 17 bases in between. The CDR3 contains 14 residues. This chain's CDR3 is CASFTYGNDYEQYF. The CDR3 nucleotides are TGTGCCAGTTTTACCTACGGGAACGACTACGAGCAGTACTTC.

Only a few counts were recorded for this clone. The rearrangement uses TRBV5-4 and TRBJ1-6; D not resolved. The germline gives CDR1 SGHNT, CDR2 YYREEE (reference sequence). Between the trimmed V and J ends, which lost 3 bases and 6 bases, there was a span of 16 bases. The CDR3 is made up of 16 amino acids. The CDR3 DNA is TGTGCCAGCAGCTCCGACGGAGGGTCGACTAATTCACCCCTCCACTTT. This sequence encodes CASSSDGGSTNSPLHF.

The rearrangement uses TRBV4-3 and TRBJ2-7; TRBD2 matches at 8 bases. Per the germline V gene, CDR1 is LGHNA and CDR2 is YSLEER. The junction had 6 bases not matched to a gene; V was cut back by 5 bases and J by 6 bases. This CDR3 is 13 amino acids long. CDR3 DNA: TGCGCCAGCAGCAAAGGACTAGCAGGCGAGCAGTACTTC. Residues: CASSKGLAGEQYF.

V gene TRBV5-1 combines with J gene TRBJ1-1, with D possibly TRBD1 on 5 matching bases. The CDR3 extends over 14 amino acids. Trimming stripped 4 bases from V and 0 bases from J, with 10 bases between. Germline loops: CDR1 SGHRS, CDR2 YFSETQ. CDR3 loop: CASSADNMNTEAFF. Written as DNA, the CDR3 is TGCGCCAGCAGCGCGGACAACATGAACACTGAAGCTTTCTTT.

Turning to this clone: Other DNA sequences of this sample code for an identical CDR3. This sequence joins TRBV28 and TRBJ1-5; weak D call: TRBD1 (5 bases). The germline V and J ends were trimmed by 5 bases and 3 bases, with 11 bases remaining between them. Germline V gives CDR1 MDHEN, CDR2 SYDVKM. The CDR3 spans 14 residues. The CDR3 coding sequence is TGTGCCAGCAGTCCCGGGGGTTCCAATCAGCCCCAGCATTTT. Amino acids: CASSPGGSNQPQHF.

The rearrangement links TRBV24-1 to TRBJ2-1; weak D call: TRBD2 (6 bases). CDR3 length: 14 residues. Deletions cut 9 bases from V and 0 bases from J, with 11 bases between. CDR1 and CDR2 from the germline V gene are KGHDR and SFDVKD. The CDR3 protein is CATSRESSYNEQFF. The CDR3 nucleotides are TGTGCCACCTCCCGGGAGAGCTCCTACAATGAGCAGTTCTTC.

The gene calls are TRBV30 and TRBJ2-7; 7 bases map to TRBD2. V was pared by 0 bases and J by 0 bases, with 2 bases of the junction left unmatched. Germline V gene data show CDR1 as GTSNPN and CDR2 as SVGIG (reference sequence). The CDR3 has 14 amino acids. DNA of the CDR3: TGTGCCTGGAGTGTGGGAGGGAACTCCTACGAGCAGTACTTC. As protein: CAWSVGGNSYEQYF.

The chain recombines TRBV19 with TRBJ1-5; D remains unclear. CDR3 length: 14 residues. CDR1 is LNHDA and CDR2 is SQIVND in the germline V gene (reference sequence). V was pared by 5 bases and J by 3 bases, with 11 bases between. CDR3 region: CASSGPGYNQPQHF. The CDR3 nucleotides read TGTGCCAGTAGTGGCCCGGGATACAATCAGCCCCAGCATTTT.

This clone was picked up many times. In DNA form, the CDR3 reads TGTGCCTGGAGTATGACGGGACTCCTTTTCAATGAGCAGTTCTTC. It specifies CAWSMTGLLFNEQFF. This chain uses TRBV30 with TRBJ2-1; a possible D gene is TRBD2 (6 bases). The V end was cut by 2 bases, the J end by 6 bases, with 17 bases between. The CDR3 covers 15 residues. CDR1 and CDR2 from the germline V gene are GTSNPN and SVGIG (reference sequence).

The chain carries TRBV7-3 and TRBJ2-3; 10 bases are shared with TRBD2. J was trimmed by 0 bases and V by 5 bases; bases with no gene match: 8. The CDR3 spans 17 residues. Germline CDR1 is SGHTA and CDR2 is FQGTGA. The CDR3 nucleotides read TGTGCCAGCAGCCCCCCTCCGACTAGCGGGAGCACAGATACGCAGTATTTT. Translated: CASSPPPTSGSTDTQYF.

The chain couples TRBV29-1 to TRBJ2-5, with 11 bases fitting TRBD2. CDR1 is SQVTM and CDR2 is ANQGSEA in the germline V gene. The V gene end was trimmed by 6 bases and the J gene end by 7 bases; junction bases not matched to a gene: 4. The CDR3 contains 12 residues. This chain's CDR3 is CSVLAGGGTQYF. CDR3 sequence (DNA): TGCAGCGTATTAGCGGGAGGGGGGACCCAGTACTTC. The whole variable domain, filled in from reference TRBV29-1 and TRBJ2-5, reads SAVISQKPSRDICQRGTSLTIQCQVDSQVTMMFWYRQQPGQSLTLIATANQGSEATYESGFVIDKFPISRPNLTFSTLTVSNMSPEDSSIYLCSVLAGGGTQYFGPGTRLLVL.

J is TRBJ1-6 and V is TRBV12-3 or TRBV12-4; no reliable D call. Trimming cost V 4 bases and J 11 bases, with 9 bases left between them. The CDR3 length is 12 residues. The CDR3 nucleotides are TGTGCCAGCAGTTCACAGAGGGCACCCCTCCACTTT. The encoded protein is CASSSQRAPLHF.